Below are 2 T cell receptor beta chains sequenced from a single sample in a study of blood T cells in healthy people across ages. A second PCR of about 7 to 12 cycles used a sample-barcoded 5' primer and a J-beta primer mix. TCRdb re-derived calls from the 5' RACE reads in MiXCR, one entry per CDR3 protein. The sample consists of over 1,200,000 distinct CDR3 sequences, around 59% of them appearing once. Sequences were obtained from blood. These TCRs come from a young man in good health.

The chain couples TRBV20-1 to TRBJ2-3; perhaps TRBD2 as D (6 bases). CDR1 DFQATT and CDR2 SNEGSKA come from the germline V gene (reference sequence). V lost 6 bases and J lost 5, with 15 bases in between. The CDR3 covers 13 residues. As DNA, the CDR3 is TGCAGTGCCCCACCCGTGGGACTAGATACGCAGTATTTT. It specifies CSAPPVGLDTQYF.

Comment on this clonotype: The junction and the germline gene differ at one end; a read error may be behind it. The chain couples TRBV12-3 or TRBV12-4 to TRBJ2-1; 12 bases line up with TRBD1. The CDR3 runs to 16 residues. CDR3 residues: CASSIAGTGGSNEQFF. In DNA form, the CDR3 reads TGTGCCAGCAGTATAGCCGGGACAGGGGGCTCCAATGAGCAGTTCTTC.